A single sample gave rise to the 31 T cell receptor beta chains below, sequenced in a study of T cells after yellow fever vaccination (dated by TCRdb to about 2019). The treatment or condition label corresponds to: live attenuated yellow fever vaccine strain. Receptor libraries were prepared by 5' RACE. Sequencing was performed on an Illumina NovaSeq 6000. TCRdb redid the processing of the public reads, applying fastp at Q25 and MiXCR, and retained in-frame beta chains. Identical CDR3 protein sequences are pooled into one entry, listed with their most common genes and DNA. This sample lists about 320,000 distinct CDR3 sequences; around 4.5% were detected once. Of the sample, less than 20% is held by the ten largest clones. The material sequenced was PBMCs, taken 15 days after the yellow fever booster vaccination. All receptors come from a man aged 18 to 29 who received the YFV17D yellow fever vaccine.

The V gene is TRBV27, the J gene TRBJ1-5, with 8 positions matching TRBD1. V lost 6 bases and J lost 5; bases outside the gene matches: 3. The CDR3 length is 13 residues. The germline V gene encodes CDR1 MNHEY and CDR2 SMNVEV (reference sequence). CDR3 residues: CASSFRGHQPQHF. The DNA of the CDR3 is TGTGCCAGCAGCTTCAGGGGGCATCAGCCCCAGCATTTT.

This clonotype has a count of ten or more. The chain joins TRBV10-3 to TRBJ2-3; D is ambiguous. The CDR3 loop spans 12 amino acids. Trimming removed 5 bases from V and 3 bases from J, with 6 bases in between. Germline V gene sequence: CDR1 ENHRY, CDR2 SYGVKD. CDR3 amino acids: CAISSGTDTQYF. Here the CDR3 DNA reads TGTGCCATCAGTTCAGGAACAGATACGCAGTATTTT.

V gene TRBV6-2 or TRBV6-3 combines with J gene TRBJ1-1, with TRBD1 as a possible D gene (5 bases). The CDR3 totals 14 residues. The germline V and J ends were trimmed by 4 bases and 1 base, with 10 bases remaining between them. Germline lookup yields CDR1 MNHEY and CDR2 SVGEGT. CDR3 nucleotides: TGTGCCAGCAGTTTCCAGACAGCGAACACTGAAGCTTTCTTT. It is translated as CASSFQTANTEAFF.

This clonotype was picked up many times. J is TRBJ2-5 and V is TRBV15; TRBD2 matches at 7 bases. Per the germline V gene, CDR1 is LNHNV and CDR2 is YYDKDF (reference sequence). The CDR3 spans 14 residues. The V and J ends lost 5 bases and 0 bases, in that order; junction bases with no gene match: 3. CDR3 residues: CATSGGENQETQYF. CDR3 DNA sequence: TGTGCCACCAGCGGGGGGGAGAACCAAGAGACCCAGTACTTC.

This clonotype was counted many times. V is TRBV15 and J is TRBJ2-1; unclear D gene. Germline CDR1 is LNHNV and CDR2 is YYDKDF (reference sequence). This CDR3 region has 14 residues. V gave up 0 bases and J gave up 7 bases, with 10 bases separating them. The CDR3 sequence is CATSRDRATNEQFF. CDR3 DNA sequence: TGTGCCACCAGCAGAGATCGAGCGACGAATGAGCAGTTCTTC. The full variable domain, rest sourced from reference TRBV15 and TRBJ2-1, is DAMVIQNPRYQVTQFGKPVTLSCSQTLNHNVMYWYQQKSSQAPKLLFHYYDKDFNNEADTPDNFQSRRPNTSFCFLDIRSPGLGDTAMYLCATSRDRATNEQFFGPGTRLTVL.

This clonotype was detected only a few times. The genes are TRBV5-1 and TRBJ2-1; a weak D match, TRBD1 (5 bases). With 4 bases removed from V and 6 bases from J, the gap between germline ends came to 11 bases. This CDR3 region has 13 residues. CDR1 SGHRS and CDR2 YFSETQ come from the germline V gene. As DNA, the CDR3 is TGCGCCAGCAGCATCTTCCAGGGCAATGAGCAGTTCTTC. This translates into CASSIFQGNEQFF. Looking up the rest from reference TRBV5-1 and TRBJ2-1 gives the full variable domain: KAGVTQTPRYLIKTRGQQVTLSCSPISGHRSVSWYQQTPGQGLQFLFEYFSETQRNKGNFPGRFSGRQFSNSRSEMNVSTLELGDSALYLCASSIFQGNEQFFGPGTRLTVL.

The V call is TRBV20-1, the J call TRBJ2-7; 12 nucleotides align to TRBD2. The germline V gene has CDR1 DFQATT and CDR2 SNEGSKA (reference sequence). This CDR3 has 15 amino acids. V was pared by 6 bases and J by 0 bases, with 6 bases of the junction left unmatched. For the CDR3, the DNA is TGCAGTGCGACCGGGACTAGCGGGCCCTCCTACGAGCAGTACTTC. Translation: CSATGTSGPSYEQYF.

This clonotype showed up many times. This chain uses TRBV11-2 with TRBJ1-1; D gene unclear. Trimming removed 0 bases from V and 1 base from J, with 6 bases in between. CDR1 and CDR2 (germline): SGHAT, FQNNGV. CDR3 length: 14 amino acids. As DNA, the CDR3 is TGTGCCAGCAGCTTAGATCTGCGGAACACTGAAGCTTTCTTT. This sequence encodes CASSLDLRNTEAFF. Variable domain in full (rest from reference TRBV11-2 and TRBJ1-1): EAGVAQSPRYKIIEKRQSVAFWCNPISGHATLYWYQQILGQGPKLLIQFQNNGVVDDSQLPKDRFSAERLKGVDSTLKIQPAKLEDSAVYLCASSLDLRNTEAFFGQGTRLTVV.

This clonotype has ten or more counts. The chain couples TRBV7-2 to TRBJ1-1; D is uncertain. CDR1 is SGHTA and CDR2 is FQGNSA in the germline V gene. The CDR3 spans 13 residues. With 0 bases removed from V and 4 bases from J, the gap between germline ends came to 6 bases. CDR3 DNA: TGTGCCAGCAGCTTAGCGGACGGCACTGAAGCTTTCTTT. It translates to CASSLADGTEAFF.

This clonotype was found many times. This chain links TRBV12-3 or TRBV12-4 with TRBJ2-2; D possibly corresponds to TRBD1 (5 bases). CDR3 length: 15 residues. The ends were cut back, 3 bases at V and 1 base at J, with 9 bases in the middle. The CDR3 nucleotides read TGTGCCAGCAGTTTCCCACAGGAGAACACCGGGGAGCTGTTTTTT. It encodes CASSFPQENTGELFF.

This clonotype appeared many times. CDR3 coding DNA: TGTGCCAGCAGTGAATTTGGAAGGGGATCTCCCAAAAACATTCAGTACTTC. It encodes CASSEFGRGSPKNIQYF. The chain couples TRBV25-1 to TRBJ2-4; TRBD1 might be the D (5 bases). This CDR3 contains 17 residues. Per the germline V gene, CDR1 is MGHDK and CDR2 is SYGVNS. Trimming stripped 1 base from V and 2 bases from J, with 15 bases between. Drawing the rest from reference TRBV25-1 and TRBJ2-4, the complete variable domain is EADIYQTPRYLVIGTGKKITLECSQTMGHDKMYWYQQDPGMELHLIHYSYGVNSTEKGDLSSESTVSRIRTEHFPLTLESARPSHTSQYLCASSEFGRGSPKNIQYFGAGTRLSVL.

The chain couples TRBV24-1 to TRBJ2-1, with 8 positions matching TRBD1. CDR3 size: 15 residues. The germline CDR1 and CDR2 sequences are KGHDR and SFDVKD. The J segment lost 2 bases and the V segment lost 6 bases, leaving 5 bases of the junction unmatched. The CDR3 DNA is TGTGCCACCAGTCAACAGGGGGAGGCCTACAATGAGCAGTTCTTC. Its protein product is CATSQQGEAYNEQFF.

This clonotype occurred many times. The V call is TRBV7-9, the J call TRBJ2-7; tentatively, D is TRBD1 (5 bases). Per the germline V gene, CDR1 is SEHNR and CDR2 is FQNEAQ (reference sequence). V was cut by 5 bases and J by 9 bases, with 14 bases left in between. The CDR3 has 12 residues. CDR3 nucleotides: TGTGCCAGCAGCCACGACGATCAGGGGCAGTACGTC. This translates into CASSHDDQGQYV.

This clonotype was detected a few times. J is TRBJ1-2 and V is TRBV20-1; unclear D gene. V lost 3 bases and J lost 3, with 14 bases in between. CDR1 and CDR2 (germline): DFQATT, SNEGSKA (reference sequence). The CDR3 is 14 amino acids. Here the CDR3 reads CSASSPGPYYGYTF. CDR3 DNA sequence: TGCAGTGCTAGTTCGCCAGGACCCTACTATGGCTACACCTTC.

This clonotype occurred many times. The chain uses TRBV7-3 and TRBJ2-1; 12 bases line up with TRBD2. The V and J ends lost 5 bases and 5 bases, in that order; junction bases with no gene match: 4. Germline loops: CDR1 SGHTA, CDR2 FQGTGA. CDR3 length: 15 amino acids. The chain's CDR3 is CASSLGLAGNNEQFF. CDR3 nucleotide sequence: TGTGCCAGCAGCCTTGGACTAGCGGGGAACAATGAGCAGTTCTTC.

This clonotype has more than one count but fewer than ten. The V gene is TRBV10-3, the J gene TRBJ2-7; 9 nucleotides line up with TRBD1. V lost 6 bases and J lost 4; bases outside the gene matches: 7. The CDR3 contains 14 residues. Germline V gene sequence: CDR1 ENHRY, CDR2 SYGVKD. This CDR3 reads CAIRETGQGYEQYF. Here the CDR3 DNA reads TGTGCCATCAGGGAGACGGGACAGGGTTACGAGCAGTACTTC.

This clonotype showed up many times. The chain uses TRBV4-2 and TRBJ2-3; D is ambiguous. This CDR3 contains 16 residues. Trimming cost V 6 bases and J 1 base, with 17 bases left between them. Germline loops: CDR1 LGHNA, CDR2 YNFKEQ. The CDR3 DNA sequence: TGTGCCAGCAGGGCACTCGACTTAAGGGGCACAGATACGCAGTATTTT. Translated: CASRALDLRGTDTQYF.

In its sample, this clonotype was seen many times. The rearrangement joins TRBV3-1 to TRBJ1-1; D is undetermined. Between the trimmed V and J ends, which lost 0 bases and 10 bases, there was a span of 9 bases. Germline assignment: CDR1 LGHDT and CDR2 YNNKEL (reference sequence). The CDR3 runs 12 residues. The CDR3 DNA follows: TGTGCCAGCAGCCAAGAGGCACAGCGAGCTTTCTTT. This gives the protein CASSQEAQRAFF.

The chain uses TRBV7-9 and TRBJ2-5; maybe TRBD1 (6 bases). The germline CDR1 and CDR2 sequences are SEHNR and FQNEAQ (reference sequence). The CDR3 totals 14 residues. The V gene lost 3 bases and the J gene lost 3 bases, with 11 bases spanning the gap. In DNA, the CDR3 is TGTGCCAGCAGCTTCCCGACAGGAAAAGAGACCCAGTACTTC. Its protein is CASSFPTGKETQYF. The full variable domain, rest sourced from reference TRBV7-9 and TRBJ2-5, is DTGVSQNPRHKITKRGQNVTFRCDPISEHNRLYWYRQTLGQGPEFLTYFQNEAQLEKSRLLSDRFSAERPKGSFSTLEIQRTEQGDSAMYLCASSFPTGKETQYFGPGTRLLVL.

This clonotype was seen ten or more times. The J gene is TRBJ1-1, the V gene TRBV7-3, with D tentatively TRBD1 (6 bases). The V gene lost 8 bases and the J gene lost 1 base, with 11 bases spanning the gap. This CDR3 region has 13 residues. CDR1 is SGHTA and CDR2 is FQGTGA in the germline V gene. The DNA for the CDR3 is TGTGCCAGCGGGGACACAGCGAACACTGAAGCTTTCTTT. It is translated as CASGDTANTEAFF.

This clonotype has at least ten counts. The J gene is TRBJ2-1, the V gene TRBV5-4; possibly TRBD1 for D (6 bases). This CDR3 comprises 14 residues. The V gene lost 4 bases and the J gene lost 2 bases, with 10 bases spanning the gap. The germline gives CDR1 SGHNT, CDR2 YYREEE (reference sequence). The CDR3 here is CASSVQGTYNEQFF. The DNA for the CDR3 is TGTGCCAGCAGCGTACAGGGAACCTACAATGAGCAGTTCTTC.

The V and J genes are TRBV10-3 and TRBJ2-3, with 7 nucleotides matching TRBD2. Germline V gene sequence: CDR1 ENHRY, CDR2 SYGVKD. This CDR3 is built from 14 residues. The V segment lost 4 bases and the J segment 5 bases; nucleotides outside the gene matches: 6. As DNA, the CDR3 is TGTGCCATCAGTGTTGATGGGGGGGGAGATACGCAGTATTTT. It codes for CAISVDGGGDTQYF.

This clonotype was picked up a small number of times. This sequence joins TRBV3-1 and TRBJ1-2; D unresolved. V lost 0 bases and J lost 5, with 10 bases in between. CDR1 and CDR2 (germline): LGHDT, YNNKEL (reference sequence). This CDR3 has 14 residues. CDR3 bases: TGTGCCAGCAGCCAAGATCGGGCCCGATATGGCTACACCTTC. As protein: CASSQDRARYGYTF.

V and J are TRBV27 and TRBJ2-5, with 8 bases matching TRBD1. Germline-derived CDR1 and CDR2 are MNHEY and SMNVEV (reference sequence). This CDR3 is built from 18 residues. V lost 4 bases and J lost 3; bases outside the gene matches: 16. In nucleotides, the CDR3 is TGTGCCAGCAGTTCCCTCATACGGACAGGGTACTCCAAAGAGACCCAGTACTTC. It translates to CASSSLIRTGYSKETQYF.

The chain uses TRBV27 and TRBJ2-1; D unresolved. In germline, CDR1 is MNHEY, CDR2 SMNVEV (reference sequence). The CDR3 has 12 amino acids. Trimming pared 7 bases from V and 5 bases from J, leaving 9 bases between. This CDR3 reads CASKAQNNEQFF. The CDR3 DNA sequence: TGTGCCAGCAAGGCCCAGAACAATGAGCAGTTCTTC.

This clonotype has a count of ten or more. The genes are TRBV4-1 and TRBJ1-5, with D maybe TRBD1 (6 bases). The germline V gene encodes CDR1 MGHRA and CDR2 YSYEKL. V lost 6 bases to trimming and J lost 4 bases, with 16 bases between them. The CDR3 consists of 15 residues. The CDR3 coding sequence is TGCGCCAGCAGAAAGAGGCCAGGGGAAAATCAGCCCCAGCATTTT. It specifies CASRKRPGENQPQHF.

Only a few counts were recorded for this clonotype. This chain connects TRBV23-1 to TRBJ2-7; TRBD1 is a possible D gene (6 bases). TRBV23-1 is noted as an ORF with a role that remains uncertain. Trimming stripped 4 bases from V and 10 bases from J, with 14 bases between. There are 12 residues in the CDR3. As DNA, the CDR3 is TGCGCCAGCAGTCCCGCCAGGGGAGAACAGTACGTC. Protein sequence: CASSPARGEQYV.

In this sample, this clonotype turned up a few times. The chain links TRBV12-3 or TRBV12-4 to TRBJ2-1; 7 bases map to TRBD1. The V gene end was trimmed by 6 bases and the J gene end by 4 bases; junction bases not matched to a gene: 9. This CDR3 contains 15 residues. CDR3 bases: TGTGCCAGCAGGCGTAGGGGACAGCCTTACAATGAGCAGTTCTTC. Translation: CASRRRGQPYNEQFF.

This clonotype was counted at least ten times. The J gene is TRBJ1-5, the V gene TRBV7-2, with 9 bases that match TRBD1. Germline assignment: CDR1 SGHTA and CDR2 FQGNSA. With 5 bases clipped from V and 7 bases from J, the junction kept 6 bases outside the gene matches. The CDR3 covers 14 residues. The CDR3 spells CASSGGQGIQPQHF. The CDR3 region has the DNA TGTGCCAGCAGCGGCGGACAGGGGATACAGCCCCAGCATTTT.

The rearrangement joins TRBV6-2 or TRBV6-3 to TRBJ2-3; 7 positions match TRBD1. This CDR3 has 16 residues. V trimming: 3 bases; J trimming: 0 bases; junction bases outside the gene matches: 6. The V gene's germline CDR1 is MNHEY and CDR2 SVGEGT. The CDR3 loop reads CASSYGATGSTDTQYF. In DNA, the CDR3 is TGTGCCAGCAGTTATGGGGCGACAGGGAGCACAGATACGCAGTATTTT.

The rearrangement joins TRBV20-1 to TRBJ2-3; TRBD1 is a possible D gene (5 bases). This CDR3 is 15 amino acids long. The germline V and J ends were trimmed by 7 bases and 3 bases, with 20 bases remaining between them. The V gene's germline CDR1 is DFQATT and CDR2 SNEGSKA (reference sequence). The chain's CDR3 is CSGLDIGYVTDTQYF. The CDR3 DNA is TGCAGTGGGCTGGACATAGGCTATGTTACAGATACGCAGTATTTT.